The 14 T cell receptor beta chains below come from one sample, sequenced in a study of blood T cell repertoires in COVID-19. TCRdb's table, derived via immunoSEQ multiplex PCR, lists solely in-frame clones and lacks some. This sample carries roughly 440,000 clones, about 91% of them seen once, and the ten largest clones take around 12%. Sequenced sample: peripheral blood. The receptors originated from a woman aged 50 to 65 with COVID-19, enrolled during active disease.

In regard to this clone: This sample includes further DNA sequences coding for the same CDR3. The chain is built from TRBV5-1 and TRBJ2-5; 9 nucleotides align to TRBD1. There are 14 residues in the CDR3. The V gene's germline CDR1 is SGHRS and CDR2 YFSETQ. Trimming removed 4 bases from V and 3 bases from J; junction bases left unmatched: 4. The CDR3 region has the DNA TGCGCCAGCAGCCTGGGACAGGGAAAAGAGACCCAGTACTTC. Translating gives CASSLGQGKETQYF.

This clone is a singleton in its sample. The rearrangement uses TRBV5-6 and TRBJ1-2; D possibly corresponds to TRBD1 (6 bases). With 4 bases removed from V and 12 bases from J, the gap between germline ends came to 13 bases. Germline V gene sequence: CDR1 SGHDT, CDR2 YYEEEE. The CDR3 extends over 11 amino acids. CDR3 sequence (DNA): TGTGCCAGCAGCGACAATCAGGGGAACACCTTC. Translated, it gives CASSDNQGNTF.

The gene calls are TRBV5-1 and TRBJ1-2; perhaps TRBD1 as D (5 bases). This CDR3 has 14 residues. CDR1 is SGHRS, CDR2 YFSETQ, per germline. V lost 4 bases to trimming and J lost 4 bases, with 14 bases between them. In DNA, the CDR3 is TGCGCCAGCAGCCCCCCCCAGGGCGGCTATGGCTACACCTTC. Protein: CASSPPQGGYGYTF.

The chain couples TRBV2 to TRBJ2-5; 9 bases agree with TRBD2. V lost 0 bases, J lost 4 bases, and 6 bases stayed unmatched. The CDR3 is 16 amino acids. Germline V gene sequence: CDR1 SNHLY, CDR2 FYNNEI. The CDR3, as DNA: TGTGCCAGCAGTGAAGCGCTTGCGGGGGGGACAGAGACCCAGTACTTC. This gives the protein CASSEALAGGTETQYF.

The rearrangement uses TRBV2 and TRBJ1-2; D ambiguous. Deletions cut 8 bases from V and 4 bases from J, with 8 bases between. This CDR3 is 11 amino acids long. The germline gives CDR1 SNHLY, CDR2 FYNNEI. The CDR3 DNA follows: TGTGCCAGCTCCTCGGGCTATGGCTACACCTTC. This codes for CASSSGYGYTF.

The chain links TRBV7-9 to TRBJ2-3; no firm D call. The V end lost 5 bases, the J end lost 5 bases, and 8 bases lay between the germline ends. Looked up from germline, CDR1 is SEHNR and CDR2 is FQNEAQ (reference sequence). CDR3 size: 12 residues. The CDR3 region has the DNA TGTGCCAGCAGCCCTTCGGGAGATACGCAGTATTTT. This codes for CASSPSGDTQYF.

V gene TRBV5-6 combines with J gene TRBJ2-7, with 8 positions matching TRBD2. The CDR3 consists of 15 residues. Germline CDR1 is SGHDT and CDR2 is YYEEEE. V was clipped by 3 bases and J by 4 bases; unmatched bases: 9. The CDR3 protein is CASSSTGTRKYEQYF. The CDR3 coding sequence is TGTGCCAGCAGCTCAACCGGGACTAGGAAGTACGAGCAGTACTTC.

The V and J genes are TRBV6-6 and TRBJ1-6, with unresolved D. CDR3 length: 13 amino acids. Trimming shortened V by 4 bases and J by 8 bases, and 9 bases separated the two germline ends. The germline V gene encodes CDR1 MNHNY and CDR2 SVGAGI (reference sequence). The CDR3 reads CASSSLGDSPLHF. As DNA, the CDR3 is TGTGCCAGCAGTTCACTCGGGGATTCACCCCTCCACTTT.

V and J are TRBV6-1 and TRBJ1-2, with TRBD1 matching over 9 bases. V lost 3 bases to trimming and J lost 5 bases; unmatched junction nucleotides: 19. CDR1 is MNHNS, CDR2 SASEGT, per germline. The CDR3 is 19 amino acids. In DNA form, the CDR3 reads TGTGCCAGCAGTGACCTCACAGGGGGCCCTGATGGGACTCAGTATGGCTACACCTTC. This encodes CASSDLTGGPDGTQYGYTF.

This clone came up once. The CDR3 nucleotides are TGCGCCAGCAGCCCTCTAGGACAGGGCCATGGCTACACCTTC. Amino acids: CASSPLGQGHGYTF. V gene TRBV5-1 combines with J gene TRBJ1-2, with TRBD1 matching 8 bases. This CDR3 has 14 residues. The junction had 8 bases not matched to a gene; V was cut back by 4 bases and J by 6 bases. Germline V CDR1 and CDR2: SGHRS, YFSETQ.

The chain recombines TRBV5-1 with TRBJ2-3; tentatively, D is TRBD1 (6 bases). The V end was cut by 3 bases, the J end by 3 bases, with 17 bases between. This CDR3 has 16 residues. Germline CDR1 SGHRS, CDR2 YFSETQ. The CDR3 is CASSSQTQGPTDTQYF. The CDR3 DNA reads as TGCGCCAGCAGCTCCCAGACCCAGGGGCCGACAGATACGCAGTATTTT. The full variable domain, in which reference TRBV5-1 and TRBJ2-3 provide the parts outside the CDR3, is KAGVTQTPRYLIKTRGQQVTLSCSPISGHRSVSWYQQTPGQGLQFLFEYFSETQRNKGNFPGRFSGRQFSNSRSEMNVSTLELGDSALYLCASSSQTQGPTDTQYFGPGTRLTVL.

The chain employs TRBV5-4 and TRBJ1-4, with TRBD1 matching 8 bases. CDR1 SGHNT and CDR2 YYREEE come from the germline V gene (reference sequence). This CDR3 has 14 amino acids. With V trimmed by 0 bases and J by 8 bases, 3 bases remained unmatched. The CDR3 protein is CASSLETGDEKLFF. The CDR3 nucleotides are TGTGCCAGCAGCTTGGAGACAGGGGACGAAAAACTGTTTTTT.

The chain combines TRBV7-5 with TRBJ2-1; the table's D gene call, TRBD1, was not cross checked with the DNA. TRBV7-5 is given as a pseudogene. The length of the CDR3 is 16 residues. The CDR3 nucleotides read TGTGCCAGAAGCCCCGGAGGGGGCGGACCCTACAATGAGCAGTTCTTC. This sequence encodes CARSPGGGGPYNEQFF.

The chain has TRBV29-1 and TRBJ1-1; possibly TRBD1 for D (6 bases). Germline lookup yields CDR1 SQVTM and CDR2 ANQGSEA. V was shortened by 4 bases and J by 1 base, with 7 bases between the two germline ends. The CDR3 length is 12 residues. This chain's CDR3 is CSVGQANTEAFF. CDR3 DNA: TGCAGCGTTGGACAGGCGAACACTGAAGCTTTCTTT.